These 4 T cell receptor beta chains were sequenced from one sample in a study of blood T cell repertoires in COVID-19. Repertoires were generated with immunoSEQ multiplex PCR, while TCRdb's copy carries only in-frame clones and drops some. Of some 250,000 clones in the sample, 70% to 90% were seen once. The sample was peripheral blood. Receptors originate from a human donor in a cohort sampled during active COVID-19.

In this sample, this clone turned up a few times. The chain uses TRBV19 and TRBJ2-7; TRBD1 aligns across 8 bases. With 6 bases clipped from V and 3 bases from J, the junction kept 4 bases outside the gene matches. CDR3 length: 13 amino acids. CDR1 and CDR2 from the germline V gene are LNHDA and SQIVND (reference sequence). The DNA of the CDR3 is TGTGCCAGTAGCTGGGGGACAGGCTACGAGCAGTACTTC. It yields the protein CASSWGTGYEQYF.

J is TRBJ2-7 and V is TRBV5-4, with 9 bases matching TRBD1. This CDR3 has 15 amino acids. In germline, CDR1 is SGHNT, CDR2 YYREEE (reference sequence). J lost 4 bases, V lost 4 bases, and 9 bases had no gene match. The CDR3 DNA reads TGTGCCAGCAGCGGGGTCGGGACAGGGCTTTACGAGCAGTACTTC. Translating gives CASSGVGTGLYEQYF.

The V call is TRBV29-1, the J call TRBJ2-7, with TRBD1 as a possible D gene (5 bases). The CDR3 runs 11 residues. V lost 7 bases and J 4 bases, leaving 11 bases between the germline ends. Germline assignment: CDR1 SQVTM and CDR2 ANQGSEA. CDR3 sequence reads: CSGGSRYEQYF. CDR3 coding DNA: TGCAGCGGGGGCAGCCGATACGAGCAGTACTTC.

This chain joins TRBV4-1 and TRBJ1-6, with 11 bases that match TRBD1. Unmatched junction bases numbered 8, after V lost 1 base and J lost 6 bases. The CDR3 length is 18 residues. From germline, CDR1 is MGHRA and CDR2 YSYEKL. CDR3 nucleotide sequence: TGCGCCAGCAGCCAAGGGGGGGGACAGGGGGACCCTAATTCACCCCTCCACTTT. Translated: CASSQGGGQGDPNSPLHF.